The 7 T cell receptor beta chains below all came from one sample that was sequenced in a study of cytomegalovirus exposure and HLA in healthy donors. Generated by immunoSEQ multiplex PCR, the TCRdb table keeps only in-frame clones and is missing some. The table includes about 160,000 clones, around 85% detected once. The sequencing sample was made of PBMCs. These receptors all come from a man aged 25-45 years in good health and CMV-seropositive.

The chain links TRBV28 to TRBJ1-6; TRBD1 is a possible D gene (5 bases). The CDR3 consists of 14 residues. Per germline, CDR1 MDHEN and CDR2 SYDVKM. V lost 2 bases, J lost 9 bases, and 11 bases lay in between. This CDR3 reads CASSLITGGSPLHF. The CDR3 nucleotides read TGTGCCAGCAGTTTAATTACAGGTGGTTCACCCCTCCACTTT.

The chain links TRBV7-6 to TRBJ1-3; no clear D. CDR1 is SGHVS and CDR2 is FNYEAQ in the germline V gene. V was shortened by 10 bases and J by 0 bases, with 16 bases between the two germline ends. CDR3 length equals 15 residues. Written as DNA, the CDR3 is TGTGCCACCCTGTACCATGAGGGCTCTGGAAACACCATATATTTT. Translating gives CATLYHEGSGNTIYF.

The CDR3 sequence: CASSLGGGGPHGEQFF. In DNA, the CDR3 is TGTGCCAGCAGCTTAGGGGGCGGGGGACCCCACGGTGAGCAGTTCTTC. The chain has TRBV11-2 and TRBJ2-1, with 7 bases aligning to TRBD2. The CDR3 is 16 amino acids. Germline assignment: CDR1 SGHAT and CDR2 FQNNGV. After removal of 1 base from V and 9 bases from J, the junction contained 12 bases not matched to a gene.

This clone was counted a few times. V is TRBV7-8 and J is TRBJ2-7; maybe TRBD1 (6 bases). The CDR3 has 14 amino acids. Germline CDR1 is SGHVS and CDR2 is FQNEAQ. Trimming stripped 3 bases from V and 5 bases from J, with 14 bases between. The DNA of the CDR3 is TGTGCCAGCAGCTTTTGGGCAGGGGCGGACGAGCAGTACTTC. Protein: CASSFWAGADEQYF.

V is TRBV25-1 and J is TRBJ1-1, with TRBD1 as a possible D gene (5 bases). Trimming took 3 bases from V and 14 from J, leaving 16 bases between them. Germline V gene data show CDR1 as MGHDK and CDR2 as SYGVNS. The CDR3 covers 12 residues. The CDR3 region has the DNA TGTGCCAGCAGTGATAGGTGGACATTCAGGTTCTTT. This sequence encodes CASSDRWTFRFF.

This chain joins TRBV2 and TRBJ2-7; 12 bases fit TRBD1. CDR3 length: 15 residues. The V segment lost 9 bases and the J segment 7 bases; nucleotides outside the gene matches: 13. Germline V gives CDR1 SNHLY, CDR2 FYNNEI. This CDR3 is CARRDPGQGAGEQYF. CDR3 sequence (DNA): TGTGCCAGGAGGGACCCGGGACAGGGGGCAGGGGAGCAGTACTTC.

This clone was counted between two and nine times. The chain carries TRBV6-5 and TRBJ2-3; 9 bases align to TRBD2. Germline V gives CDR1 MNHEY, CDR2 SVGAGI. There are 15 residues in the CDR3. The V and J ends lost 2 bases and 7 bases, in that order; junction bases with no gene match: 7. The CDR3 loop is CASSYEGGGAYTQYF. In DNA form, the CDR3 reads TGTGCCAGCAGTTACGAGGGCGGGGGGGCCTATACGCAGTATTTT.